The rows below give T cell receptor beta chains drawn from one sample of a study of blood T cells in healthy people across ages. TCRdb independently ran MiXCR on the 5' RACE reads; one entry per CDR3 protein. The data contain over 1,300,000 distinct CDR3 sequences, 55% to 75% of them singletons. The specimen was blood. All receptors come from a man aged 18 to 30 in good health. Both conserved end residues are part of each CDR3. D genes are given only for firm matches. Rows may omit the clone size; those that give it use once, few, many or a size class.

V gene	D gene	clone size	J gene	CDR3 protein	CDR3 DNA
TRBV6-5	.	.	TRBJ2-5	CASSYSTPGRETQYF	TGTGCCAGCAGTTACTCGACCCCGGGACGAGAGACCCAGTACTTC
TRBV2	.	.	TRBJ1-5	CASKGENSNQPQHF	TGTGCCAGCAAAGGGGAAAATAGCAATCAGCCCCAGCATTTT
TRBV27	.	.	TRBJ2-7	CASSPTRSYEQYF	TGTGCCAGCAGTCCGACACGCTCCTACGAGCAGTACTTC
TRBV12-3/TRBV12-4	TRBD1	.	TRBJ1-2	CASTQTGEGLYGYTF	TGTGCCAGCACCCAGACAGGGGAGGGACTCTATGGCTACACCTTC
TRBV11-1	TRBD2	.	TRBJ2-1	CASSLLPGTSGSTGAYNEQFF	TGTGCCAGCAGCCTCCTCCCCGGGACTAGCGGGAGTACCGGAGCCTACAATGAGCAGTTCTTC
TRBV4-3	.	once	TRBJ1-5	CASSQDRGCQPQHF	TGCGCCAGCAGCCAAGATAGGGGGTGTCAGCCCCAGCATTTT
TRBV24-1	.	.	TRBJ2-1	CATSDGTFYNEQFF	TGTGCCACCAGTGACGGGACATTCTACAATGAGCAGTTCTTC
TRBV4-3	.	.	TRBJ2-2	CASSQDSEAGAFTGELFF	TGCGCCAGCAGCCAAGATTCGGAGGCGGGGGCCTTCACCGGGGAGCTGTTTTTT
TRBV29-1	.	few	TRBJ1-4	CSVDRHEKLFF	TGCAGCGTTGACAGACATGAAAAACTGTTTTTT
TRBV6-2/TRBV6-3	TRBD2	.	TRBJ2-3	CASTRGSGGADTQYF	TGTGCCAGCACCCGGGGTAGCGGGGGGGCCGATACGCAGTATTTT
TRBV6-5	.	few	TRBJ2-7	CASSYAGLPYEQYF	TGTGCCAGCAGTTACGCAGGTCTCCCTTACGAGCAGTACTTC
TRBV2	TRBD1	few	TRBJ1-6	CASGGQGENSPLHF	TGTGCCAGCGGGGGACAGGGGGAGAATTCACCCCTCCACTTT
TRBV28	TRBD1	few	TRBJ2-7	CASSERTGAYEQYF	TGTGCCAGCAGTGAAAGGACAGGGGCTTACGAGCAGTACTTC
TRBV10-3	.	few	TRBJ2-5	CAIRQIYQETQYF	TGTGCCATCAGGCAGATCTACCAAGAGACCCAGTACTTC
TRBV6-6	.	.	TRBJ2-1	CASSYSQDGEQFF	TGTGCCAGCAGTTACTCGCAGGACGGTGAGCAGTTCTTC
TRBV5-1	TRBD1	.	TRBJ2-7	CASSAWARGQKIYEQYF	TGCGCCAGCAGCGCCTGGGCCCGGGGACAGAAAATCTACGAGCAGTACTTC
TRBV20-1	TRBD2	.	TRBJ2-4	CSAGLAGPLDIQYF	TGCAGTGCAGGACTAGCGGGGCCTCTTGACATTCAGTACTTC
TRBV6-2/TRBV6-3	.	.	TRBJ1-1	CASSPIQGNTEAFF	TGTGCCAGCAGTCCCATCCAGGGAAACACTGAAGCTTTCTTT
TRBV30	.	.	TRBJ1-5	CAMEGVNQPQHF	TGTGCGATGGAGGGGGTCAATCAGCCCCAGCATTTT
TRBV28	TRBD1	.	TRBJ2-7	CAGGTGGLIREQYF	TGTGCCGGAGGGACAGGGGGTCTAATCCGCGAGCAGTACTTC
TRBV6-5	.	.	TRBJ2-7	CASSTPGVGEQYF	TGTGCCAGCAGTACCCCTGGGGTTGGGGAGCAGTACTTC
TRBV4-2	TRBD2	few	TRBJ2-1	CASSQVGEGPEQFF	TGTGCCAGCAGCCAAGTGGGGGAGGGGCCTGAGCAGTTCTTC
TRBV20-1	.	.	TRBJ1-2	CSASHVGEGYTF	TGCAGTGCTAGTCATGTCGGGGAAGGCTACACCTTC
TRBV4-2	TRBD2	.	TRBJ2-1	CASSQDRLGRGTSGGNEQFF	TGTGCCAGCAGCCAAGATCGGTTGGGGCGGGGGACTAGCGGGGGAAATGAGCAGTTCTTC
TRBV27	.	few	TRBJ2-1	CASSTGGPSYNEQFF	TGTGCCAGCTCCACGGGGGGCCCCTCCTACAATGAGCAGTTCTTC
TRBV11-2	TRBD1	.	TRBJ1-1	CASSLGQVLAFF	TGTGCCAGCAGCTTGGGACAGGTTTTGGCTTTCTTT
TRBV18	.	once	TRBJ1-2	CASSPQTNVRGYTF	TGTGCCAGCTCACCGCAGACGAACGTACGTGGCTACACCTTC
TRBV20-1	.	few	TRBJ2-3	CSARALTSTDTQYF	TGCAGTGCTAGGGCACTCACTAGCACAGATACGCAGTATTTT
TRBV25-1	TRBD1	.	TRBJ2-2	CASSEVGGATGELFF	TGTGCCAGCAGTGAAGTAGGGGGCGCCACCGGGGAGCTGTTTTTT
TRBV7-9	.	few	TRBJ2-1	CASSLPRQGLMNEQFF	TGTGCCAGCAGCTTACCGCGGCAGGGGCTTATGAATGAGCAGTTCTTC
TRBV4-3	TRBD1	.	TRBJ2-1	CASSQSRTGKNEQFF	TGCGCCAGCAGCCAAAGCCGGACAGGGAAAAATGAGCAGTTCTTC
TRBV20-1	.	.	TRBJ2-7	CSARDRREAYEQYF	TGCAGTGCTAGAGATCGAAGGGAGGCGTACGAGCAGTACTTC
TRBV7-9	.	few	TRBJ2-5	CASSFQRNQYF	TGTGCCAGCAGCTTCCAGAGGAACCAGTACTTC
TRBV28	.	.	TRBJ2-7	CANQRTTTVDYEQYF	TGTGCCAACCAACGGACTACCACGGTGGACTACGAGCAGTACTTC
TRBV12-3/TRBV12-4	.	.	TRBJ2-3	CASSHPFIGTNPDTQYF	TGTGCCAGCAGCCACCCCTTCATAGGGACCAACCCAGATACGCAGTATTTT
TRBV2	.	.	TRBJ1-2	CASRGPKDSTIGYTF	TGTGCCAGCAGGGGGCCAAAAGATTCGACTATTGGCTACACCTTC
TRBV7-9	TRBD1	.	TRBJ2-6	CASSGPGQGHSGASVLTF	TGTGCCAGCAGCGGCCCGGGACAGGGACACTCTGGGGCCAGCGTCCTGACTTTC
TRBV4-1	.	.	TRBJ2-1	CASSQEDPLIYNEQFF	TGCGCCAGCAGCCAAGAAGACCCGTTAATCTACAATGAGCAGTTCTTC
TRBV14	.	.	TRBJ2-5	CASSQTLDTYQQYF	TGTGCCAGCAGCCAGACCCTCGACACCTACCAGCAGTACTTC
TRBV29-1	TRBD2	few	TRBJ2-1	CSVRPSGRDGEQFF	TGCAGCGTCCGACCTAGCGGGAGGGACGGTGAGCAGTTCTTC
TRBV6-5	.	.	TRBJ2-7	CASSYSRDSAYEQYF	TGTGCCAGCAGTTACTCGAGGGACTCGGCCTACGAGCAGTACTTC
TRBV27	TRBD1	.	TRBJ2-7	CASSPDRVPLHEQYF	TGTGCCAGCAGTCCTGACAGGGTTCCTCTCCACGAGCAGTACTTC
TRBV7-9	.	.	TRBJ2-5	CASSFTGFAETQYF	TGTGCCAGCAGCTTCACAGGGTTTGCAGAGACCCAGTACTTC
TRBV14	.	.	TRBJ1-1	CASSRLGRENTEAFF	TGTGCCAGCAGCCGACTCGGACGGGAGAACACTGAAGCTTTCTTT
TRBV27	.	.	TRBJ2-2	CASSLLRGELFF	TGTGCCAGCAGTTTACTTAGGGGGGAGCTGTTTTTT
TRBV28	TRBD1	.	TRBJ2-5	CASSFLGTEEQETQYF	TGTGCCAGCAGTTTCCTCGGGACAGAGGAACAAGAGACCCAGTACTTC
TRBV27	.	.	TRBJ2-5	CASRDSNRAGETQYF	TGTGCCAGCAGGGATAGCAACAGGGCTGGGGAGACCCAGTACTTC
TRBV12-3/TRBV12-4	.	once	TRBJ2-5	CASTLTTADNEQYF	TGTGCCAGCACCCTTACGACAGCGGACAATGAGCAGTACTTC
TRBV10-3	TRBD2	.	TRBJ2-3	CAISEPGTSGSIDTQYF	TGTGCCATCAGTGAGCCGGGGACTAGCGGGAGTATAGATACGCAGTATTTT
TRBV12-3/TRBV12-4	.	once	TRBJ1-5	CASSFNRDDQPQHF	TGTGCCAGCAGTTTTAACAGGGATGATCAGCCCCAGCATTTT
TRBV25-1	.	.	TRBJ1-1	CASSHQINTEAFF	TGTGCCAGCTCCCACCAAATAAACACTGAAGCTTTCTTT
TRBV6-5	TRBD1	few	TRBJ1-2	CASTQSGGGENGYTF	TGTGCCAGTACTCAATCAGGGGGCGGTGAGAATGGCTACACCTTC
TRBV10-3	TRBD1	.	TRBJ1-2	CAIAPRQGFANYGYTF	TGTGCCATCGCCCCGAGACAGGGGTTCGCAAACTATGGCTACACCTTC